Below are 27 T cell receptor beta chains sequenced from a single sample in a study of graft-versus-host responses after intestinal transplantation. Their specific antigens are unknown. The assay was immunoSEQ multiplex PCR, and TCRdb's table has in-frame clones only and misses some. The table has 45,000 to 60,000 clones, roughly 96% seen once. Here the sequenced sample was unstimulated CD8+ T cells sorted from spleen or lymph node cells, taken before transplant. Receptor source: a human donor who was the organ donor for an intestinal transplant.

The genes are TRBV28 and TRBJ1-1; D not certain. The CDR3 has 13 residues. The V and J ends lost 1 base and 1 base respectively, with 4 bases between them. Per germline, CDR1 MDHEN and CDR2 SYDVKM. CDR3 bases: TGTGCCAGCAGTTTATCTACGAACACTGAAGCTTTCTTT. Protein product: CASSLSTNTEAFF.

The CDR3 loop reads CASSYGTSSTDTQYF. The CDR3, as DNA: TGTGCCAGCAGTTACGGGACATCGAGCACAGATACGCAGTATTTT. J is TRBJ2-3 and V is TRBV6-5, with D tentatively TRBD1 (6 bases). Germline V CDR1 and CDR2: MNHEY, SVGAGI. Trimming removed 2 bases at V and 0 bases at J, with 9 bases between. This CDR3 spans 15 amino acids.

The chain links TRBV5-4 to TRBJ2-7; no reliable D call. CDR3 length: 13 amino acids. V lost 0 bases and J lost 5, with 9 bases in between. Germline V lookup: CDR1 SGHNT, CDR2 YYREEE (reference sequence). In DNA, the CDR3 is TGTGCCAGCAGCTTGGGTCCGGGTAACGAGCAGTACTTC. It encodes CASSLGPGNEQYF.

The gene calls are TRBV27 and TRBJ1-1; D gene unclear. Trimming pared 0 bases from V and 0 bases from J, leaving 8 bases between. CDR3 length equals 15 residues. CDR1 MNHEY and CDR2 SMNVEV come from the germline V gene (reference sequence). CDR3 nucleotide sequence: TGTGCCAGCAGTTTATCAAGGGTCATGAACACTGAAGCTTTCTTT. Translated, it gives CASSLSRVMNTEAFF.

The chain links TRBV10-3 to TRBJ1-4; D perhaps matches TRBD1 (5 bases). Trimming removed 9 bases from V and 5 bases from J, with 19 bases in between. CDR1 ENHRY and CDR2 SYGVKD come from the germline V gene. The CDR3 consists of 15 residues. DNA for the CDR3: TGTGCCATTTGTCCCGTTCGGGACTCAAATGAAAAACTGTTTTTT. Translation: CAICPVRDSNEKLFF.

The chain has TRBV27 and TRBJ2-1; D gene ambiguous. The CDR3 is 11 residues long. In germline, CDR1 is MNHEY, CDR2 SMNVEV (reference sequence). Trimming pared 5 bases from V and 7 bases from J, leaving 6 bases between. As DNA, the CDR3 is TGTGCCAGCAGTCCCGAGAATGAGCAGTTCTTC. Protein product: CASSPENEQFF.

This chain links TRBV14 with TRBJ2-7, with TRBD1 as a possible D gene (7 bases). The germline V gene encodes CDR1 SGHDN and CDR2 FVKESK. Trimming left V 4 bases short and J 1 base short, with 17 bases between. The CDR3 is made up of 16 amino acids. The CDR3 here is CASSLKRQGGSYEQYF. CDR3 bases: TGTGCCAGCAGCCTAAAGAGGCAGGGGGGATCCTACGAGCAGTACTTC.

This chain uses TRBV29-1 with TRBJ1-6; TRBD1 might be the D (6 bases). There are 22 residues in the CDR3. With 1 base removed from V and 7 bases from J, the gap between germline ends came to 35 bases. Germline V gene data show CDR1 as SQVTM and CDR2 as ANQGSEA. CDR3 sequence: CSVEGVDPELSRRGRRNSPLHF. CDR3 nucleotide sequence: TGCAGCGTTGAAGGCGTAGATCCGGAACTTTCCCGCAGGGGCCGTCGGAATTCACCCCTCCACTTT.

V usage is TRBV14 and J usage is TRBJ1-1, with D maybe TRBD1 (5 bases). The CDR3 is 19 amino acids. Germline values: CDR1 SGHDN, CDR2 FVKESK. Trimming took off 0 bases at V and 0 bases at J, with 20 bases between the two ends. The CDR3 DNA sequence: TGTGCCAGCAGCCAAGATTTAACAGGCAGCACACCGATGAACACTGAAGCTTTCTTT. Translated, it gives CASSQDLTGSTPMNTEAFF. Full variable domain (remainder filled in from reference TRBV14 and TRBJ1-1): EAGVTQFPSHSVIEKGQTVTLRCDPISGHDNLYWYRRVMGKEIKFLLHFVKESKQDESGMPNNRFLAERTGGTYSTLKVQPAELEDSGVYFCASSQDLTGSTPMNTEAFFGQGTRLTVV.

V is TRBV4-2 and J is TRBJ2-7; D possibly corresponds to TRBD2 (5 bases). Trimming took 0 bases from V and 6 from J, leaving 12 bases between them. The CDR3 extends over 14 amino acids. CDR1 is LGHNA, CDR2 YNFKEQ, per germline. CDR3 residues: CASSQDGGGAEQYF. The CDR3 DNA reads as TGTGCCAGCAGCCAAGACGGAGGCGGTGCCGAGCAGTACTTC.

For the CDR3, the DNA is TGTGCCAGCAGTTTGAGACGGGGCGGAGACCACTACGAGCAGTACTTC. This sequence encodes CASSLRRGGDHYEQYF. This sequence joins TRBV27 and TRBJ2-7; the D gene could be TRBD1 or TRBD2 (5 bases each). Trimming pared 3 bases from V and 3 bases from J, leaving 18 bases between. Germline CDR1 MNHEY, CDR2 SMNVEV (reference sequence). The CDR3 spans 16 residues.

V and J are TRBV28 and TRBJ2-1, with 10 nucleotides matching TRBD2. CDR1 is MDHEN, CDR2 SYDVKM, per germline. The CDR3 extends over 17 amino acids. V trimming: 8 bases; J trimming: 10 bases; junction bases outside the gene matches: 20. The DNA for the CDR3 is TGTGCCAGCGGTCCAAGTATTCCGGGACTAGCGCCTTGGGAGCAGTTCTTC. Its protein product is CASGPSIPGLAPWEQFF.

The chain joins TRBV6-5 to TRBJ2-5; D is unclear. The CDR3 loop spans 13 amino acids. V was trimmed by 8 bases and J by 0 bases, leaving 10 bases between them. Per the germline V gene, CDR1 is MNHEY and CDR2 is SVGAGI. This CDR3 is CASGNSYQETQYF. The CDR3 DNA is TGTGCCAGCGGTAACAGTTACCAAGAGACCCAGTACTTC.

The J gene is TRBJ2-1, the V gene TRBV7-3; possibly TRBD2 for D (6 bases). Trimming pared 5 bases from V and 10 bases from J, leaving 15 bases between. Per germline, CDR1 SGHTA and CDR2 FQGTGA. The CDR3 consists of 13 residues. The CDR3 nucleotides read TGTGCCAGCAGCGAAATATTGGGAGGCGAGCAGTTCTTC. Its translation: CASSEILGGEQFF.

This clone was counted a single time. The chain combines TRBV11-3 with TRBJ1-2; no reliable D call. There are 14 residues in the CDR3. The ends were cut back, 0 bases at V and 7 bases at J, with 12 bases in the middle. Germline V gene sequence: CDR1 SGHNT, CDR2 YENEEA. The CDR3 DNA is TGTGCCAGCAGCTTAGATAACCTCTTGCGTGGCTACACCTTC. Amino acids: CASSLDNLLRGYTF.

There are a few counts of this clone. The chain has TRBV27 and TRBJ2-7; either TRBD1 or TRBD2 may supply D (6 bases each). The V end lost 2 bases, the J end lost 4 bases, and 12 bases lay between the germline ends. Per germline, CDR1 MNHEY and CDR2 SMNVEV (reference sequence). This CDR3 has 14 residues. The CDR3 bases are TGTGCCAGCAGTTTAAGGGGGGTCACGTACGAGCAGTACTTC. Protein product: CASSLRGVTYEQYF.

The chain recombines TRBV27 with TRBJ2-7; 9 bases agree with TRBD1. The CDR3 extends over 15 amino acids. Unmatched junction bases numbered 5, after V lost 5 bases and J lost 0 bases. Germline V gene data show CDR1 as MNHEY and CDR2 as SMNVEV (reference sequence). The CDR3 protein is CASSRGQGSSYEQYF. CDR3 in DNA: TGTGCCAGCAGTCGCGGACAGGGGAGCTCCTACGAGCAGTACTTC.

The J gene is TRBJ1-4, the V gene TRBV15; maybe TRBD1 (5 bases). Germline CDR1 and CDR2: LNHNV and YYDKDF (reference sequence). There are 16 residues in the CDR3. The ends were cut back, 5 bases at V and 6 bases at J, with 19 bases in the middle. CDR3 residues: CATSSNRGYSYEKLFF. As DNA, the CDR3 is TGTGCCACCAGCTCCAATCGGGGGTATTCCTATGAAAAACTGTTTTTT.

This clone was seen just once. The J gene is TRBJ2-7, the V gene TRBV11-2; no reliable D call. The V and J ends lost 5 bases and 2 bases respectively, with 22 bases between them. The CDR3 has 17 residues. Germline CDR1 and CDR2: SGHAT and FQNNGV. The CDR3 region is CASSPDVRALPPYEQYF. In nucleotides, the CDR3 is TGTGCCAGCAGCCCAGACGTTAGAGCTTTACCCCCCTACGAGCAGTACTTC.

The J gene is TRBJ2-7, the V gene TRBV9; 9 bases are a match to TRBD2. Losses at the gene ends were 4 bases for V and 3 bases for J; bases not matched to a gene: 8. In germline, CDR1 is SGDLS, CDR2 YYNGEE. The CDR3 loop spans 15 amino acids. The CDR3 DNA reads as TGTGCCAGCAGCCCATTAGCGGGGGAGAGCTACGAGCAGTACTTC. This encodes CASSPLAGESYEQYF.

V is TRBV18 and J is TRBJ2-7, with D maybe TRBD2 (6 bases). This CDR3 spans 15 amino acids. Trimming stripped 3 bases from V and 1 base from J, with 13 bases between. The germline V gene encodes CDR1 KGHSH and CDR2 LQKENI. CDR3 loop: CASSPSGLRSYEQYF. The CDR3 coding sequence is TGTGCCAGCTCACCTTCGGGACTGAGGTCCTACGAGCAGTACTTC.

This chain links TRBV30 with TRBJ1-2; D uncertain. This CDR3 has 14 residues. V lost 3 bases to trimming and J lost 3 bases, with 14 bases between them. The V gene's germline CDR1 is GTSNPN and CDR2 SVGIG (reference sequence). Here the CDR3 reads CAWSDIGTDYGYTF. The DNA of the CDR3 is TGTGCCTGGAGCGACATAGGAACCGACTATGGCTACACCTTC.

The chain combines TRBV19 with TRBJ1-1; D unresolved. This CDR3 is 13 amino acids long. Trimming shortened V by 8 bases and J by 5 bases, and 15 bases separated the two germline ends. CDR1 is LNHDA and CDR2 is SQIVND in the germline V gene (reference sequence). CDR3 protein: CASSRGRTTEAFF. CDR3 bases: TGTGCCAGTTCCCGAGGGAGAACTACTGAAGCTTTCTTT.

This clone was counted a single time. The gene calls are TRBV19 and TRBJ1-5, with 8 bases fitting TRBD1. The junction had 3 bases not matched to a gene; V was cut back by 3 bases and J by 2 bases. Per germline, CDR1 LNHDA and CDR2 SQIVND (reference sequence). CDR3 length: 15 amino acids. The chain's CDR3 is CASSILDRGNQPQHF. In DNA, the CDR3 is TGTGCCAGTAGTATTCTGGACAGGGGCAATCAGCCCCAGCATTTT.

The chain uses TRBV6-5 and TRBJ1-1, with 12 bases lining up with TRBD1. V shed 5 bases and J 7 bases; nucleotides not matched to a gene: 5. Germline CDR1 reads MNHEY; CDR2 reads SVGAGI. CDR3 length: 14 amino acids. CDR3 DNA sequence: TGTGCCAGCAGTACGGGACAGGGGGCTTATGAAGCTTTCTTT. Amino acid sequence: CASSTGQGAYEAFF.

CDR3 loop: CASSLNTEAFF. The CDR3 DNA reads TGCGCCAGCAGCTTAAACACTGAAGCTTTCTTT. V gene TRBV5-1 combines with J gene TRBJ1-1; no definite D call. Trimming took 2 bases from V and 2 from J, leaving 1 base between them. Germline-derived CDR1 and CDR2 are SGHRS and YFSETQ. This CDR3 has 11 amino acids. Full variable domain (rest looked up from reference TRBV5-1 and TRBJ1-1): KAGVTQTPRYLIKTRGQQVTLSCSPISGHRSVSWYQQTPGQGLQFLFEYFSETQRNKGNFPGRFSGRQFSNSRSEMNVSTLELGDSALYLCASSLNTEAFFGQGTRLTVV.

J is TRBJ2-5 and V is TRBV25-1; TRBD1 aligns across 8 bases. The V and J ends lost 4 bases and 5 bases, in that order; junction bases with no gene match: 3. Germline CDR1 and CDR2: MGHDK and SYGVNS. The CDR3 runs 13 residues. The CDR3 nucleotides read TGTGCCAGCAGTGGACAGGGGTACGAGACCCAGTACTTC. It is translated as CASSGQGYETQYF.